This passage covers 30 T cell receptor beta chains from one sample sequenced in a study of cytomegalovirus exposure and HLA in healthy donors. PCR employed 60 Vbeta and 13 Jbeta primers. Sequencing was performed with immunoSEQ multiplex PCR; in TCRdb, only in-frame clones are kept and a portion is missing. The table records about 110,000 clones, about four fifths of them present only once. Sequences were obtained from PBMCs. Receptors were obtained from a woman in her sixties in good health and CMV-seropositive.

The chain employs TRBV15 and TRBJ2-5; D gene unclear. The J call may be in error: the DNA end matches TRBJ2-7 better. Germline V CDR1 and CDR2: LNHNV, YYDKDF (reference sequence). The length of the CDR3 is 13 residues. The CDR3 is CATSRDMRYEQYF. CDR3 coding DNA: TGTGCCACCAGCAGAGATATGCGTTACGAGCAGTACTTC.

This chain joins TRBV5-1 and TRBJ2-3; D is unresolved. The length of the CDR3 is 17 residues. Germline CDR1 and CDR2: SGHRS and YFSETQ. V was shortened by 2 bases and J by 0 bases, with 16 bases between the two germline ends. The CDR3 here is CASSLTSGVRSTDTQYF. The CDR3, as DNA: TGCGCCAGCAGCTTAACTTCAGGTGTCCGTAGCACAGATACGCAGTATTTT.

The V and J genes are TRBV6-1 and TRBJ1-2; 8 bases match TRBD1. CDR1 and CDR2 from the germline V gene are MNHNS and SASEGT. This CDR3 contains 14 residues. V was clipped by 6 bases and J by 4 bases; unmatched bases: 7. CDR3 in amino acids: CASRAGQGSYGYTF. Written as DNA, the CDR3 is TGTGCCAGCAGAGCTGGACAGGGCAGCTATGGCTACACCTTC.

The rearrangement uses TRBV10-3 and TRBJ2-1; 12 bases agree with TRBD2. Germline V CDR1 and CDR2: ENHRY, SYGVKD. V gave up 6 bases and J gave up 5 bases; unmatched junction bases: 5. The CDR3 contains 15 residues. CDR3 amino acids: CAISELAGGHNEQFF. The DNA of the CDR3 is TGTGCCATCAGCGAACTAGCGGGAGGTCACAATGAGCAGTTCTTC.

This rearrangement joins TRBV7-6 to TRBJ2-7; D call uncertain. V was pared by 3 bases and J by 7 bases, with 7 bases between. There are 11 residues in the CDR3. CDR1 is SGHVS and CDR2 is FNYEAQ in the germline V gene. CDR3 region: CASSLAEEQYF. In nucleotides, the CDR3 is TGTGCCAGCAGCTTGGCGGAGGAGCAGTACTTC.

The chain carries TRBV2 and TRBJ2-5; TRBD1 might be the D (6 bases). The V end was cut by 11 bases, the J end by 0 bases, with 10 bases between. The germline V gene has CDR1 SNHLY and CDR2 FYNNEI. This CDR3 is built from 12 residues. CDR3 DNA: TGTGCCGGCCGGACAGACCAAGAGACCCAGTACTTC. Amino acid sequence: CAGRTDQETQYF.

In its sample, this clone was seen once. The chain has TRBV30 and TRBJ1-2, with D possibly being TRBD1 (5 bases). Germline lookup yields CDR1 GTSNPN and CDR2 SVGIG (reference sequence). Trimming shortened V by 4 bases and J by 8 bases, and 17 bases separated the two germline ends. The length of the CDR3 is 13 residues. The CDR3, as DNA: TGTGCCTGGAATCCGGACATAACTCGAGGCTACACCTTC. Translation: CAWNPDITRGYTF.

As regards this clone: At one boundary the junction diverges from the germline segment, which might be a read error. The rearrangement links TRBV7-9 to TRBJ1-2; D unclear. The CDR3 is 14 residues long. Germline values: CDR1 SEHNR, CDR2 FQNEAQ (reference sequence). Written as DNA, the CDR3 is TGTTCCAGCAGCTTATATATACAAGTCTATGGCTACACCTTC. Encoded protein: CSSSLYIQVYGYTF.

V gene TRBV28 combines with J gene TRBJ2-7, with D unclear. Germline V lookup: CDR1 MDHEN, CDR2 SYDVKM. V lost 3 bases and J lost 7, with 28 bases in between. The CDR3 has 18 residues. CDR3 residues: CASSFSSHEARGLGEQYF. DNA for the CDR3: TGTGCCAGCAGTTTCAGTTCCCACGAGGCCCGCGGATTGGGTGAGCAGTACTTC.

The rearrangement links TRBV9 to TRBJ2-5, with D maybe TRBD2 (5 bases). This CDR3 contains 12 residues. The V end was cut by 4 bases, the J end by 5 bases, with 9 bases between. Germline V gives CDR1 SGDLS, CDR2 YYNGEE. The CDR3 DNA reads TGTGCCAGCAGCCGTTCGGGGGAGACCCAGTACTTC. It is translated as CASSRSGETQYF.

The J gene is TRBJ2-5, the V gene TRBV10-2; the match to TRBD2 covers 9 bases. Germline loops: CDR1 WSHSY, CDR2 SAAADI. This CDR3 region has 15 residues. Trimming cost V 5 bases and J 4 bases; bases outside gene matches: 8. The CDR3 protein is CASSPLSGRTETQYF. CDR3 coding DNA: TGCGCCAGCAGTCCTCTTAGCGGGAGAACAGAGACCCAGTACTTC.

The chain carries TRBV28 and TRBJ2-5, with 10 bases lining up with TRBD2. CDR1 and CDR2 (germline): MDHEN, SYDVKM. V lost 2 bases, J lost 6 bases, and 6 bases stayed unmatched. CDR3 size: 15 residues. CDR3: CASSLGVGLAQTQYF. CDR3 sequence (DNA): TGTGCCAGCAGTTTAGGGGTGGGACTAGCGCAGACCCAGTACTTC.

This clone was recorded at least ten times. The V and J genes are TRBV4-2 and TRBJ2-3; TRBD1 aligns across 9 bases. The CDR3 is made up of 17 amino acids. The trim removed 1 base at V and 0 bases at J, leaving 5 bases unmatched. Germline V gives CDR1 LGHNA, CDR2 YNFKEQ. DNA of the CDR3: TGTGCCAGCAGCCAAGCCCAACAGGGGGCGAGCACAGATACGCAGTATTTT. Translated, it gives CASSQAQQGASTDTQYF.

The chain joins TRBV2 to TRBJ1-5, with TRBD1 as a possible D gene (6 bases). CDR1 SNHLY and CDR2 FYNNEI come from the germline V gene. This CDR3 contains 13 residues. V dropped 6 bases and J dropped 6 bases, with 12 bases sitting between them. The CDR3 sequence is CASRYPGVQPQHF. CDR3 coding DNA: TGTGCCAGCAGATACCCAGGGGTTCAGCCCCAGCATTTT.

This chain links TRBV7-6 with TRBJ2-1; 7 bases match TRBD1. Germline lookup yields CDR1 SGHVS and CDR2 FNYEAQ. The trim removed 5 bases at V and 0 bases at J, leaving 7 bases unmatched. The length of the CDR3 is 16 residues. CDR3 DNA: TGTGCCAGCAGCAAACAGGGGAAAGGCTCCTACAATGAGCAGTTCTTC. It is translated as CASSKQGKGSYNEQFF.

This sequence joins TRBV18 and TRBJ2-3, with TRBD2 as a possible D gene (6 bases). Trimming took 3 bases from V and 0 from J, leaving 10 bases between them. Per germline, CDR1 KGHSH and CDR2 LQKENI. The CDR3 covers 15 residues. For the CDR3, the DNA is TGTGCCAGCTCACCCTTCGCGGGGAGCACAGATACGCAGTATTTT. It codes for CASSPFAGSTDTQYF.

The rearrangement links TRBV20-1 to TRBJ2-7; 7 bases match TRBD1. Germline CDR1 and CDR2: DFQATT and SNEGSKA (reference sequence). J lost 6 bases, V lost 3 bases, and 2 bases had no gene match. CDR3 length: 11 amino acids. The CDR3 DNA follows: TGCAGTGCTAGGACAGGGTTCGAGCAGTACTTC. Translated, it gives CSARTGFEQYF.

The DNA of the CDR3 is TGTGCCAGCACCCGAGGAAATAATTCACCCCTCCACTTT. This gives the protein CASTRGNNSPLHF. The chain links TRBV6-5 to TRBJ1-6; D not certain. Germline CDR1 reads MNHEY; CDR2 reads SVGAGI. The V gene lost 7 bases and the J gene lost 5 bases, with 9 bases spanning the gap. The CDR3 runs 13 residues.

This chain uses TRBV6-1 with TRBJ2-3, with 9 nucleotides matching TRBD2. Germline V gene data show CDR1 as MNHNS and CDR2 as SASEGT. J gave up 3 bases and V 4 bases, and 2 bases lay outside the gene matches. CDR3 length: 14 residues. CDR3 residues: CASSGSGRTDTQYF. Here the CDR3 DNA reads TGTGCCAGCAGTGGGAGCGGGAGGACAGATACGCAGTATTTT.

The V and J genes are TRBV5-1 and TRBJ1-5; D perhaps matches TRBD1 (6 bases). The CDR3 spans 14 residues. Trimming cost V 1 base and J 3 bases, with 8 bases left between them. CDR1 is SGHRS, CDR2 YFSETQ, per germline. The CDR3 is CASSLSGANQPQHF. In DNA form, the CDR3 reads TGCGCCAGCAGCTTGTCAGGGGCCAATCAGCCCCAGCATTTT. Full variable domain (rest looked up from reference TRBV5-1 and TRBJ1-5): KAGVTQTPRYLIKTRGQQVTLSCSPISGHRSVSWYQQTPGQGLQFLFEYFSETQRNKGNFPGRFSGRQFSNSRSEMNVSTLELGDSALYLCASSLSGANQPQHFGDGTRLSIL.

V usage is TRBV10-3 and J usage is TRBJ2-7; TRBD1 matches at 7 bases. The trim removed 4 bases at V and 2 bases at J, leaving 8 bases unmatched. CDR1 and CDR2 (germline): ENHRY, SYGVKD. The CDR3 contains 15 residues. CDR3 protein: CAISGGTVGPYEQYF. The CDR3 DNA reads TGTGCCATCAGTGGGGGGACAGTAGGCCCCTACGAGCAGTACTTC.

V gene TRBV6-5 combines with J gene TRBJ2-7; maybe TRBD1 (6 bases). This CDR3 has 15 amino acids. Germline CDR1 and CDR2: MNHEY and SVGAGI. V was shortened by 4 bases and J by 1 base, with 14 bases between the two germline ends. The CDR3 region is CASSLTGTNSYEQYF. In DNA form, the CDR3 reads TGTGCCAGCAGTTTAACCGGGACAAATTCCTACGAGCAGTACTTC.

CDR3 in amino acids: CASSPSRSEQYF. Written as DNA, the CDR3 is TGTGCCAGCTCACCATCGAGGAGCGAGCAGTACTTC. The chain uses TRBV18 and TRBJ2-7; D is uncertain. CDR3 size: 12 residues. Germline values: CDR1 KGHSH, CDR2 LQKENI. Deletions cut 2 bases from V and 6 bases from J, with 8 bases between.

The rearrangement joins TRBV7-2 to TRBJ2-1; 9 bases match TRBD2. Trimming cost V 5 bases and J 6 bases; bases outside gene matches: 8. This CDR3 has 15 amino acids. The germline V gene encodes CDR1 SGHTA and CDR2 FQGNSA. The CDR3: CASSPLGGRANEQFF. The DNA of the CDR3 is TGTGCCAGCAGCCCCCTCGGCGGGAGGGCCAATGAGCAGTTCTTC. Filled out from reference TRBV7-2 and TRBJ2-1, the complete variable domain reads GAGVSQSPSNKVTEKGKDVELRCDPISGHTALYWYRQSLGQGLEFLIYFQGNSAPDKSGLPSDRFSAERTGGSVSTLTIQRTQQEDSAVYLCASSPLGGRANEQFFGPGTRLTVL.

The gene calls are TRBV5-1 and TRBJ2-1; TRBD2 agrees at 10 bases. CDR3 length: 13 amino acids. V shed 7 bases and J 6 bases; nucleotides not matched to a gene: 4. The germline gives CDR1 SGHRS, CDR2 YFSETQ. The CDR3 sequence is CASAAGGGNEQFF. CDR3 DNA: TGCGCCAGCGCAGCGGGAGGGGGCAATGAGCAGTTCTTC.

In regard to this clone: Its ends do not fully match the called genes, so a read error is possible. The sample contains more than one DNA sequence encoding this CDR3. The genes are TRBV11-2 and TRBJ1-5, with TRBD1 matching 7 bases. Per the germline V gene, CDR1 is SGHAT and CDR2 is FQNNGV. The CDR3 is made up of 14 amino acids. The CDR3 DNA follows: TGTGCCAGCAGCTTAAGGACAGGTCATCAGCCCCAGCACTTT. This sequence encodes CASSLRTGHQPQHF.

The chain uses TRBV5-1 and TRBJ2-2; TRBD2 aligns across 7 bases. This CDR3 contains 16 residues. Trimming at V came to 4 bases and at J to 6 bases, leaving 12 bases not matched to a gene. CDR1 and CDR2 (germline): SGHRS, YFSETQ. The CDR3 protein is CASSGQVAGVAGELFF. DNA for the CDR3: TGCGCCAGCAGCGGCCAGGTTGCGGGAGTGGCCGGGGAGCTGTTTTTT. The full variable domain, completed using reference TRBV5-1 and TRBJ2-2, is KAGVTQTPRYLIKTRGQQVTLSCSPISGHRSVSWYQQTPGQGLQFLFEYFSETQRNKGNFPGRFSGRQFSNSRSEMNVSTLELGDSALYLCASSGQVAGVAGELFFGEGSRLTVL.

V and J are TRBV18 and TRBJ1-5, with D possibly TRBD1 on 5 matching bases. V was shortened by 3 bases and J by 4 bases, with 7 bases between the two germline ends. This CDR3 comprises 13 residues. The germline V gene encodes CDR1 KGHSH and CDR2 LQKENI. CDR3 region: CASSPRGNQPQHF. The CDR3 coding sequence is TGTGCCAGCTCACCTAGGGGAAATCAGCCCCAGCATTTT.

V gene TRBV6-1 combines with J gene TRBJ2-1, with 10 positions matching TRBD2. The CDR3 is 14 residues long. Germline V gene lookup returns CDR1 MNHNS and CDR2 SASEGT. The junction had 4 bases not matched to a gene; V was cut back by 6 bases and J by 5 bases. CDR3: CASSRTSGNNEQFF. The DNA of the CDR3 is TGTGCCAGCAGCCGGACTAGCGGAAACAATGAGCAGTTCTTC.

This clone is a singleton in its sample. The CDR3 protein is CASSLAMTGGGNTIYF. CDR3 coding DNA: TGCGCCAGCAGCTTGGCAATGACAGGGGGAGGAAACACCATATATTTT. J is TRBJ1-3 and V is TRBV5-1; 9 bases match TRBD1. Germline CDR1 is SGHRS and CDR2 is YFSETQ. V lost 0 bases, J lost 4 bases, and 5 bases stayed unmatched. This CDR3 comprises 16 residues.